These 29 T cell receptor beta chains came from one sample sequenced in a study of blood T cell repertoires in COVID-19 (dated by TCRdb to the early 2020s). The library was built by means of the immunoSEQ multiplex PCR assay. As stored in TCRdb, this immuneACCESS dataset retains in-frame rearrangements with V and J assigned. A fraction of the clones does not appear; measured against another copy, unresolved V genes explain less than half of the discrepancy, and the remainder lacks a known reason. For this sample the table gives approximately 230,000 clones, of which roughly 90% were detected only once. Around 2.2% of the sample goes to the ten largest clones. Specimen: peripheral blood. These receptor sequences come from a woman between 40 and 50 years old who had recovered from COVID-19.

The chain recombines TRBV7-9 with TRBJ2-7; no clear D. This CDR3 spans 14 amino acids. The V end was cut by 1 base, the J end by 3 bases, with 10 bases between. The V gene's germline CDR1 is SEHNR and CDR2 FQNEAQ (reference sequence). In DNA, the CDR3 is TGTGCCAGCAGCTTAGATGTGAGTTACTACGAGCAGTACTTC. Protein sequence: CASSLDVSYYEQYF.

This chain joins TRBV6-2 or TRBV6-3 and TRBJ2-3, with 10 nucleotides matching TRBD2. This CDR3 comprises 18 residues. The germline V gene has CDR1 MNHEY and CDR2 SVGEGT. Trimming at V came to 3 bases and at J to 2 bases, leaving 11 bases not matched to a gene. The CDR3 region has the DNA TGTGCCAGCAGTTATTCGACCAAACTAGCGGGGAACACAGATACGCAGTATTTT. This encodes CASSYSTKLAGNTDTQYF.

This chain joins TRBV4-3 and TRBJ2-6; no reliable D call. This CDR3 has 14 amino acids. Trimming removed 3 bases from V and 0 bases from J, with 3 bases in between. Germline loops: CDR1 LGHNA, CDR2 YSLEER. The CDR3 here is CASSQASGANVLTF. The CDR3 DNA reads as TGCGCCAGCAGCCAGGCCTCTGGGGCCAACGTCCTGACTTTC.

The sample holds a few counts of this clone. This chain uses TRBV7-8 with TRBJ1-1; 10 nucleotides align to TRBD1. The germline CDR1 and CDR2 sequences are SGHVS and FQNEAQ. CDR3 length: 18 residues. V shed 1 base and J 3 bases; nucleotides not matched to a gene: 11. The CDR3 sequence is CASSLGVTGGKLDTEAFF. The CDR3 region has the DNA TGTGCCAGCAGCTTAGGGGTGACAGGGGGCAAGTTAGACACTGAAGCTTTCTTT.

This chain uses TRBV21-1 with TRBJ2-5; TRBD2, as called in the table, went unchecked against the DNA. TRBV21-1 is a pseudogene segment. CDR3 length: 17 amino acids. The CDR3 nucleotides are TGTGCCAGCAGCAAAGTGGTGGCGGGGGAGCTCCAAGAGACCCAGTACTTC. This translates into CASSKVVAGELQETQYF.

CDR3 protein: CASSILTGGFNQPQHF. DNA for the CDR3: TGTGCCAGTAGTATATTAACCGGGGGATTCAATCAGCCCCAGCATTTT. The gene calls are TRBV19 and TRBJ1-5; D possibly corresponds to TRBD1 (5 bases). This CDR3 spans 16 amino acids. Trimming pared 2 bases from V and 3 bases from J, leaving 14 bases between. Germline-derived CDR1 and CDR2 are LNHDA and SQIVND (reference sequence).

This chain's CDR3 is CASSWGGEQFF. CDR3 nucleotide sequence: TGTGCCAGCAGTTGGGGGGGTGAGCAGTTCTTC. The V call is TRBV27, the J call TRBJ2-1, with 7 bases identical to TRBD2. Germline V gene sequence: CDR1 MNHEY, CDR2 SMNVEV (reference sequence). The length of the CDR3 is 11 residues. The V segment lost 4 bases and the J segment 9 bases; nucleotides outside the gene matches: 0.

The chain carries TRBV7-5 and TRBJ2-7; TRBD1 is taken as the D call from the table, unchecked against the DNA. TRBV7-5 is an annotated pseudogene. The CDR3 length is 15 residues. CDR3 residues: CARSPGEDSGYEQYF. CDR3 sequence (DNA): TGTGCCAGAAGCCCAGGTGAGGACAGCGGCTACGAGCAGTACTTC.

The chain uses TRBV7-2 and TRBJ2-3, with 8 bases matching TRBD2. Germline CDR1 SGHTA, CDR2 FQGNSA. The CDR3 has 15 amino acids. J was trimmed by 4 bases and V by 6 bases; bases with no gene match: 9. In DNA, the CDR3 is TGTGCCAGCAGACCCTCGGGGGGGTACCCAGATACGCAGTATTTT. Its translation: CASRPSGGYPDTQYF.

The rearrangement uses TRBV28 and TRBJ2-1; 12 positions agree with TRBD2. Looked up from germline, CDR1 is MDHEN and CDR2 is SYDVKM. This CDR3 comprises 17 residues. The V gene end was trimmed by 6 bases and the J gene end by 3 bases; junction bases not matched to a gene: 9. CDR3 residues: CASRRGLAGTLYNEQFF. The CDR3 nucleotides are TGTGCCAGCAGACGCGGACTAGCGGGGACCCTCTACAATGAGCAGTTCTTC.

The V call is TRBV28, the J call TRBJ2-7; the match to TRBD1 covers 9 bases. CDR1 and CDR2 from the germline V gene are MDHEN and SYDVKM. The CDR3 totals 14 residues. V shed 3 bases and J 10 bases; nucleotides not matched to a gene: 10. The CDR3 spells CASSFLGQGATQYF. As DNA, the CDR3 is TGTGCCAGCAGTTTTTTGGGACAGGGCGCTACTCAGTACTTC.

The genes are TRBV27 and TRBJ2-7; D is uncertain. V was pared by 3 bases and J by 6 bases, with 15 bases between. CDR3 size: 14 residues. CDR1 and CDR2 from the germline V gene are MNHEY and SMNVEV (reference sequence). This chain's CDR3 is CASSLSPSRFEQYF. DNA of the CDR3: TGTGCCAGCAGTTTGAGTCCCTCGCGATTCGAGCAGTACTTC.

The CDR3 coding sequence is TGTGCCAGCTCATCGGACATTACGACCTACGAGCAGTACTTC. It codes for CASSSDITTYEQYF. This chain connects TRBV18 to TRBJ2-7, with D maybe TRBD1 (5 bases). This CDR3 spans 14 amino acids. The germline CDR1 and CDR2 sequences are KGHSH and LQKENI. V was cut by 5 bases and J by 2 bases, with 13 bases left in between.

The chain uses TRBV2 and TRBJ1-5, with 7 bases that match TRBD1. The CDR3 length is 16 residues. V lost 6 bases, J lost 8 bases, and 16 bases stayed unmatched. The germline gives CDR1 SNHLY, CDR2 FYNNEI. The CDR3 DNA is TGTGCCAGCAGCAGGCTTGGACAGGAACGGCGGGAGCCCCAGCATTTT. It yields the protein CASSRLGQERREPQHF.

This clone appeared a single time. The V gene is TRBV4-3, the J gene TRBJ1-5; TRBD1 matches 10 bases. V was clipped by 4 bases and J by 11 bases; unmatched bases: 20. Germline CDR1 and CDR2: LGHNA and YSLEER. The CDR3 is 18 residues long. The CDR3 DNA sequence: TGCGCCAGCAGCCGGAACTATCTCACCGGGACAGGGGATAAAGCCCAGCATTTT. Translation: CASSRNYLTGTGDKAQHF.

The V gene is TRBV7-9, the J gene TRBJ2-5, with 11 bases lining up with TRBD2. In germline, CDR1 is SEHNR, CDR2 FQNEAQ (reference sequence). CDR3 length equals 17 residues. The ends lost 5 bases at V and 2 bases at J; junction bases unmatched: 10. The CDR3 region is CASSLRGTSGRQETQYF. DNA for the CDR3: TGTGCCAGCAGCCTTAGAGGGACTAGCGGCAGACAAGAGACCCAGTACTTC.

The J gene is TRBJ2-1, the V gene TRBV4-3; 8 bases map to TRBD2. Germline V CDR1 and CDR2: LGHNA, YSLEER. Trimming took 1 base from V and 0 from J; bases not matched to a gene: 8. There are 18 residues in the CDR3. CDR3 nucleotides: TGCGCCAGCAGCCAAGGGAAGGCGGGACTAGTCTCCTACAATGAGCAGTTCTTC. It translates to CASSQGKAGLVSYNEQFF.

The rearrangement joins TRBV30 to TRBJ1-6, with 10 positions matching TRBD1. Germline CDR1 reads GTSNPN; CDR2 reads SVGIG (reference sequence). The CDR3 has 16 amino acids. With 1 base clipped from V and 4 bases from J, the junction kept 4 bases outside the gene matches. The chain's CDR3 is CAWSEGQGLYNSPLHF. The CDR3 DNA reads as TGTGCCTGGAGTGAGGGACAGGGGTTATATAATTCACCCCTCCACTTT.

The V gene is TRBV27, the J gene TRBJ2-7, with TRBD1 matching over 10 bases. From germline, CDR1 is MNHEY and CDR2 SMNVEV (reference sequence). After removal of 6 bases from V and 7 bases from J, the junction contained 12 bases not matched to a gene. The CDR3 covers 15 residues. The CDR3 bases are TGTGCCAGCAGGCCGACAGGGGGCCCCCGGGTGGAGCAGTACTTC. Translation: CASRPTGGPRVEQYF.

V and J are TRBV27 and TRBJ2-3, with 15 bases aligning to TRBD2. The germline V gene encodes CDR1 MNHEY and CDR2 SMNVEV (reference sequence). This CDR3 is 18 amino acids long. J was trimmed by 5 bases and V by 0 bases; bases with no gene match: 6. CDR3 in amino acids: CASSLSPKGLAGGDTQYF. The DNA for the CDR3 is TGTGCCAGCAGTTTATCGCCTAAGGGACTAGCGGGGGGAGATACGCAGTATTTT.

This chain connects TRBV14 to TRBJ2-2; maybe TRBD1 (5 bases). Trimming pared 4 bases from V and 1 base from J, leaving 13 bases between. Germline CDR1 SGHDN, CDR2 FVKESK. The CDR3 is made up of 16 amino acids. The DNA for the CDR3 is TGTGCCAGCAGCCCTTACGTGGGGCGGAACACCGGGGAGCTGTTTTTT. Encoded protein: CASSPYVGRNTGELFF.

This rearrangement joins TRBV5-1 to TRBJ2-3, with 9 bases identical to TRBD1. V dropped 2 bases and J dropped 1; count of bases not matched to a gene: 5. Germline CDR1 SGHRS, CDR2 YFSETQ. This CDR3 is built from 16 residues. CDR3 nucleotide sequence: TGCGCCAGCAGCTTACAGGGGGCAGATCGCACAGATACGCAGTATTTT. Translating gives CASSLQGADRTDTQYF.

J is TRBJ2-3 and V is TRBV7-3; 7 bases are shared with TRBD2. Trimming at V came to 4 bases and at J to 6 bases, leaving 7 bases not matched to a gene. The germline CDR1 and CDR2 sequences are SGHTA and FQGTGA. The CDR3 is 14 amino acids. CDR3 coding DNA: TGTGCCAGCAGCTCACGGGAGGCGGGGGATACGCAGTATTTT. This sequence encodes CASSSREAGDTQYF.

This chain links TRBV7-2 with TRBJ2-5; 8 bases are shared with TRBD2. This CDR3 has 15 amino acids. The V gene's germline CDR1 is SGHTA and CDR2 FQGNSA. J gave up 2 bases and V 3 bases, and 5 bases lay outside the gene matches. In nucleotides, the CDR3 is TGTGCCAGCAGCTTCACCGGGACTAGGCAAGAGACCCAGTACTTC. It codes for CASSFTGTRQETQYF.

The CDR3 DNA follows: TGTGCCATCAGTGAGGCCCAGGGGGCGTTTGGCTACACCTTC. It translates to CAISEAQGAFGYTF. The V and J genes are TRBV10-3 and TRBJ1-2; 8 bases match TRBD1. The CDR3 extends over 14 amino acids. Unmatched junction bases numbered 6, after V lost 2 bases and J lost 7 bases. Germline V lookup: CDR1 ENHRY, CDR2 SYGVKD.

The chain recombines TRBV6-5 with TRBJ1-2; TRBD1 aligns across 7 bases. Germline V gives CDR1 MNHEY, CDR2 SVGAGI. V shed 2 bases, J shed 4 bases, and the junction held 10 bases outside the gene matches. The CDR3 sequence is 16 residues long. The CDR3 nucleotides read TGTGCCAGCAGTTACACCGTGACAGGGTCGGGCTATGGCTACACCTTC. Protein sequence: CASSYTVTGSGYGYTF.

This clone has only one observation. The CDR3 DNA reads TGTGCCAGCAGCTTCCCGGGTTCACCCCTCCACTTT. It translates to CASSFPGSPLHF. V usage is TRBV11-3 and J usage is TRBJ1-6; D gene uncertain. Trimming pared 3 bases from V and 9 bases from J, leaving 6 bases between. The CDR3 length is 12 residues. Germline CDR1 reads SGHNT; CDR2 reads YENEEA.

In nucleotides, the CDR3 is TGTGCCAGCAGTGAAGAACAGGGAATTAATGGCTACACCTTC. Protein product: CASSEEQGINGYTF. J is TRBJ1-2 and V is TRBV2, with D perhaps TRBD1 (6 bases). Germline CDR1 SNHLY, CDR2 FYNNEI. Deletions cut 1 base from V and 6 bases from J, with 12 bases between. The CDR3 extends over 14 amino acids.

The chain's CDR3 is CASSYISSVETQYF. DNA for the CDR3: TGTGCCAGCAGTTATATCTCCTCGGTGGAGACCCAGTACTTC. The chain carries TRBV6-5 and TRBJ2-5; D remains unclear. From germline, CDR1 is MNHEY and CDR2 SVGAGI. Trimming took 3 bases from V and 5 from J, leaving 13 bases between them. This CDR3 has 14 amino acids.